This is a list of T cell receptor beta chains from one sample in a study of cytomegalovirus exposure and HLA in healthy donors. Sequencing was performed with immunoSEQ multiplex PCR; in TCRdb, only in-frame clones are kept and a portion is missing. The sample holds fewer than 150,000 clones, over 80% seen once. The sample consisted of PBMCs. These receptors all stem from a man in his fifties in good health and CMV-seronegative. The CDR3 runs from the conserved cysteine through the conserved F or W. Fields, in order: D gene, clone size, J gene, V gene, CDR3 protein, CDR3 DNA. D genes are given only for firm matches. Only part of the rows carry a size: once, few, many, or a class if the clone is expanded.

D gene: TRBD2; clone size: NA; J gene: TRBJ2-3; V gene: TRBV7-9; CDR3 protein: CASTDSGGADTQYF; CDR3 DNA: TGTGCCAGCACCGACAGCGGGGGGGCAGATACGCAGTATTTT
D gene: TRBD1; clone size: NA; J gene: TRBJ1-2; V gene: TRBV29-1; CDR3 protein: CSAREQGANYGYTF; CDR3 DNA: TGCAGCGCCCGGGAACAGGGGGCTAACTATGGCTACACCTTC
D gene: NA; clone size: NA; J gene: TRBJ2-1; V gene: TRBV27; CDR3 protein: CASSVQVYNEQFF; CDR3 DNA: TGTGCCAGCAGCGTCCAGGTTTACAATGAGCAGTTCTTC
D gene: NA; clone size: NA; J gene: TRBJ1-5; V gene: TRBV27; CDR3 protein: CASSSIGINQPQHF; CDR3 DNA: TGTGCCAGCAGTTCTATCGGGATCAATCAGCCCCAGCATTTT
D gene: NA; clone size: NA; J gene: TRBJ2-5; V gene: TRBV5-4; CDR3 protein: CASSRQSQETQYF; CDR3 DNA: TGTGCCAGCAGCAGACAGTCCCAAGAGACCCAGTACTTC
D gene: TRBD1; clone size: NA; J gene: TRBJ1-2; V gene: TRBV9; CDR3 protein: CASSADPGQSTDGYTF; CDR3 DNA: TGTGCCAGCAGCGCCGACCCGGGACAGAGCACCGATGGCTACACCTTC
D gene: TRBD1; clone size: NA; J gene: TRBJ2-7; V gene: TRBV28; CDR3 protein: CASSARDRDTYEQYF; CDR3 DNA: TGTGCCAGCAGTGCCCGGGACAGGGATACCTACGAGCAGTACTTC
D gene: TRBD1; clone size: NA; J gene: TRBJ1-4; V gene: TRBV25-1; CDR3 protein: CASRGDRGQKRLFF; CDR3 DNA: TGTGCCAGCAGGGGGGACAGGGGACAGAAAAGACTGTTTTTT
D gene: NA; clone size: NA; J gene: TRBJ1-1; V gene: TRBV29-1; CDR3 protein: CSVANTEAFF; CDR3 DNA: TGCAGCGTAGCGAACACTGAAGCTTTCTTT
D gene: TRBD1; clone size: NA; J gene: TRBJ1-1; V gene: TRBV4-2; CDR3 protein: CASSQDRGNPEAFF; CDR3 DNA: TGTGCCAGCAGCCAAGACAGGGGGAACCCTGAAGCTTTCTTT
D gene: TRBD1; clone size: NA; J gene: TRBJ1-2; V gene: TRBV11-1; CDR3 protein: CASSSLATGPNGYTF; CDR3 DNA: TGTGCCAGCAGCTCCCTCGCGACAGGGCCAAATGGCTACACCTTC
D gene: TRBD1; clone size: NA; J gene: TRBJ1-2; V gene: TRBV28; CDR3 protein: CASSLMTGEGGYTF; CDR3 DNA: TGTGCCAGCAGTTTAATGACAGGGGAGGGTGGCTACACCTTC
D gene: NA; clone size: NA; J gene: TRBJ1-3; V gene: TRBV25-1; CDR3 protein: CASSEGQILGNTIYF; CDR3 DNA: TGTGCCAGCAGTGAAGGACAGATACTAGGAAACACCATATATTTT
D gene: NA; clone size: NA; J gene: TRBJ1-3; V gene: TRBV7-2; CDR3 protein: CASSLAVYSGNTIYF; CDR3 DNA: TGTGCCAGCAGCTTAGCAGTCTACTCTGGAAACACCATATATTTT
D gene: NA; clone size: NA; J gene: TRBJ2-2; V gene: TRBV6-1; CDR3 protein: CASRSSRVGSGELFF; CDR3 DNA: TGTGCCAGCAGGTCCTCCAGGGTTGGTTCCGGGGAGCTGTTTTTT
D gene: NA; clone size: NA; J gene: TRBJ2-2; V gene: TRBV7-9; CDR3 protein: CASSRTVNTGELFF; CDR3 DNA: TGTGCCAGCAGCCGGACAGTGAACACCGGGGAGCTGTTTTTT
D gene: NA; clone size: NA; J gene: TRBJ2-3; V gene: TRBV18; CDR3 protein: CASSQGLTTDTQYF; CDR3 DNA: TGTGCCAGCTCACAAGGACTTACCACAGATACGCAGTATTTT
D gene: TRBD1; clone size: NA; J gene: TRBJ1-5; V gene: TRBV2; CDR3 protein: CASSARTGRPQHF; CDR3 DNA: TGTGCCAGCAGTGCCCGGACAGGGAGGCCCCAGCATTTT
D gene: NA; clone size: NA; J gene: TRBJ2-5; V gene: TRBV5-8; CDR3 protein: CASSWGAGARKTQYF; CDR3 DNA: TGTGCCAGCAGCTGGGGGGCGGGAGCGAGAAAGACCCAGTACTTC
D gene: NA; clone size: NA; J gene: TRBJ1-4; V gene: TRBV6-5; CDR3 protein: CASSYRGTNEKLFF; CDR3 DNA: TGTGCCAGCAGTTACAGGGGTACTAATGAAAAACTGTTTTTT
D gene: NA; clone size: NA; J gene: TRBJ1-1; V gene: TRBV7-7; CDR3 protein: CASSRDTNTEAFF; CDR3 DNA: TGTGCTAGCAGCCGGGACACGAACACTGAAGCTTTCTTT
D gene: NA; clone size: NA; J gene: TRBJ2-5; V gene: TRBV2; CDR3 protein: CASSEARGLILYF; CDR3 DNA: TGTGCCAGCAGTGAAGCAAGGGGATTGATCCTATACTTC
D gene: TRBD2; clone size: NA; J gene: TRBJ2-3; V gene: TRBV7-2; CDR3 protein: CASSLAPSGGGSDTQYF; CDR3 DNA: TGTGCCAGCAGCTTAGCCCCTAGCGGGGGTGGATCAGATACGCAGTATTTT
D gene: TRBD2; clone size: NA; J gene: TRBJ2-1; V gene: TRBV6-5; CDR3 protein: CASSYRREGNEQFF; CDR3 DNA: TGTGCCAGCAGTTACCGCCGGGAGGGAAACGAGCAGTTCTTC
D gene: TRBD2; clone size: once; J gene: TRBJ2-5; V gene: TRBV28; CDR3 protein: CASSFAGGEKAQYF; CDR3 DNA: TGTGCCAGCAGTTTTGCCGGGGGGGAAAAGGCCCAGTACTTC
D gene: NA; clone size: few; J gene: TRBJ1-2; V gene: TRBV11-2; CDR3 protein: CASSGANYGYTF; CDR3 DNA: TGTGCCAGCAGCGGGGCGAACTATGGCTACACCTTC
D gene: NA; clone size: NA; J gene: TRBJ1-6; V gene: TRBV27; CDR3 protein: CASSHRQAGNSPLHF; CDR3 DNA: TGTGCCAGCAGTCACCGACAGGCCGGGAATTCACCCCTCCACTTT
D gene: NA; clone size: NA; J gene: TRBJ1-1; V gene: TRBV5-8; CDR3 protein: CASSLGQGGDTEAFF; CDR3 DNA: TGTGCCAGCAGCTTGGGGCAGGGAGGTGACACTGAAGCTTTCTTT
D gene: TRBD2; clone size: NA; J gene: TRBJ2-3; V gene: TRBV14; CDR3 protein: CASSHPRTSGSPDTQYF; CDR3 DNA: TGTGCCAGCAGCCATCCCCGGACTAGCGGGAGCCCAGATACGCAGTATTTT
D gene: NA; clone size: NA; J gene: TRBJ1-4; V gene: TRBV28; CDR3 protein: CASSSPGATNEKLFF; CDR3 DNA: TGTGCCAGCAGTTCCCCGGGGGCAACTAATGAAAAACTGTTTTTT
D gene: NA; clone size: NA; J gene: TRBJ1-2; V gene: TRBV6-4; CDR3 protein: CASSEGAGYGYTF; CDR3 DNA: TGTGCCAGCAGTGAGGGGGCAGGATATGGCTACACCTTC
D gene: TRBD2; clone size: NA; J gene: TRBJ2-1; V gene: TRBV9; CDR3 protein: CASSGEPSGGRNEQFF; CDR3 DNA: TGTGCCAGCAGCGGCGAACCTAGCGGGGGCCGGAATGAGCAGTTCTTC
D gene: TRBD1; clone size: NA; J gene: TRBJ2-7; V gene: TRBV7-2; CDR3 protein: CASSLFSQGAYEQYF; CDR3 DNA: TGTGCCAGCAGCTTATTCTCGCAGGGGGCCTACGAGCAGTACTTC
D gene: TRBD2; clone size: NA; J gene: TRBJ2-1; V gene: TRBV19; CDR3 protein: CASSIELAGGSSEQFF; CDR3 DNA: TGTGCCAGTAGTATAGAACTAGCGGGAGGGTCGTCCGAGCAGTTCTTC
D gene: NA; clone size: few; J gene: TRBJ2-3; V gene: TRBV7-9; CDR3 protein: CASRDSLSTDTQYF; CDR3 DNA: TGTGCCAGCAGGGACAGTCTGAGCACAGATACGCAGTATTTT
D gene: NA; clone size: NA; J gene: TRBJ2-2; V gene: TRBV5-1; CDR3 protein: CASSREPGRTGELFF; CDR3 DNA: TGCGCCAGCAGCCGGGAGCCAGGGCGCACCGGGGAGCTGTTTTTT
D gene: TRBD1; clone size: NA; J gene: TRBJ2-2; V gene: TRBV15; CDR3 protein: CATQTGEFTGELFF; CDR3 DNA: TGTGCTACTCAGACAGGGGAGTTCACCGGGGAGCTGTTTTTT
D gene: NA; clone size: NA; J gene: TRBJ2-2; V gene: TRBV1; CDR3 protein: CTSSQDLGAANTGELFF; CDR3 DNA: TGCACCAGCAGCCAAGATCTAGGAGCGGCGAACACCGGGGAGCTGTTTTTT
D gene: TRBD1; clone size: NA; J gene: TRBJ2-2; V gene: TRBV11-3; CDR3 protein: CASSLGGQGTGGELFF; CDR3 DNA: TGTGCCAGCAGCTTGGGTGGACAGGGGACCGGCGGGGAGCTGTTTTTT
D gene: TRBD2; clone size: few; J gene: TRBJ2-2; V gene: TRBV9; CDR3 protein: CASSVLAGGLNTGELFF; CDR3 DNA: TGTGCCAGCAGCGTTCTAGCGGGGGGGCTAAACACCGGGGAGCTGTTTTTT
D gene: TRBD2; clone size: NA; J gene: TRBJ2-7; V gene: TRBV5-5; CDR3 protein: CASSPWSSGGAEQYF; CDR3 DNA: TGTGCCAGCAGCCCTTGGAGTAGCGGGGGGGCCGAGCAGTACTTC
D gene: NA; clone size: few; J gene: TRBJ1-6; V gene: TRBV5-8; CDR3 protein: CPSNRYRIHNSPLHF; CDR3 DNA: TGTCCCAGTAACAGGTACAGGATCCATAATTCACCCCTCCACTTT
D gene: NA; clone size: NA; J gene: TRBJ1-1; V gene: TRBV9; CDR3 protein: CASSPEARLNTEAFF; CDR3 DNA: TGTGCCAGCAGCCCCGAGGCTCGGTTGAACACTGAAGCTTTCTTT